Below are 30 T cell receptor beta chains sequenced from a single sample in a study of tumor-infiltrating lymphocytes in primary liver carcinoma. With around 500 ng total RNA as template and a constant-region primer, TCR beta cDNA was made. Three nested multiplex PCR rounds, a slightly modified ARM-PCR, produced the libraries for TCR beta. Running around 9 cycles apiece, the first two PCR rounds relied on TRBV1-TRBV30 forward primers together with a C-beta reverse primer. TCRdb re-called the multiplex PCR reads through MiXCR, storing one row per CDR3 protein. This sample has fewer than 350,000 distinct CDR3 sequences, with 65% found just once. They got blood RNA out of unsorted whole blood and also pulled out germline DNA. Sequenced: peripheral blood. Receptors originate from a man aged 35 to 55 with primary liver carcinoma and hepatitis B virus infection.

The chain couples TRBV5-5 to TRBJ1-5, with TRBD1 as a possible D gene (5 bases). The CDR3 covers 15 residues. Trimming shortened V by 2 bases and J by 5 bases, and 14 bases separated the two germline ends. Germline loops: CDR1 SGHKS, CDR2 YYEKEE (reference sequence). The CDR3, as DNA: TGTGCCAGCAGCTTCGCCGGGGGAGTCGATCAGCCCCAGCATTTT. This codes for CASSFAGGVDQPQHF.

This clonotype was seen ten or more times. The V call is TRBV12-3 or TRBV12-4, the J call TRBJ2-1; D is unresolved. The CDR3 runs to 13 residues. Trimming pared 3 bases from V and 9 bases from J, leaving 12 bases between. The CDR3 sequence: CASSLNSGAEQFF. DNA for the CDR3: TGTGCCAGCAGTTTGAACTCGGGCGCTGAGCAGTTCTTC.

This clonotype was observed a handful of times. The chain couples TRBV6-6 to TRBJ2-7; 11 nucleotides line up with TRBD1. J gave up 3 bases and V 0 bases, and 1 base lay outside the gene matches. This CDR3 is 15 amino acids long. The germline CDR1 and CDR2 sequences are MNHNY and SVGAGI (reference sequence). The CDR3 sequence is CASSYSGTGGYEQYF. DNA for the CDR3: TGTGCCAGCAGTTACTCCGGGACAGGGGGCTACGAGCAGTACTTC.

This clonotype was counted ten times or more. The rearrangement joins TRBV12-3 or TRBV12-4 to TRBJ1-1; D is uncertain. CDR3 length: 13 amino acids. Trimming took off 5 bases at V and 5 bases at J, with 12 bases between the two ends. The CDR3 is CASSQKEGTEAFF. The CDR3 nucleotides read TGTGCCAGCAGTCAAAAAGAGGGAACTGAAGCTTTCTTT.

There are many counts of this clonotype. The chain is built from TRBV29-1 and TRBJ2-5, with 11 bases matching TRBD1. Germline CDR1 and CDR2: SQVTM and ANQGSEA. The CDR3 is 14 residues long. V was clipped by 7 bases and J by 4 bases; unmatched bases: 8. CDR3 bases: TGCAGCGGTACCGGGACAGGGGGAGGAGAGACCCAGTACTTC. This translates into CSGTGTGGGETQYF.

To note about this clonotype: Sequence at one end of the junction differs from germline and may be a read error. This rearrangement joins TRBV6-2 or TRBV6-3 to TRBJ2-7, with D perhaps TRBD2 (5 bases). Germline V CDR1 and CDR2: MNHEY, SVGEGT. The CDR3 length is 14 residues. This CDR3 reads CTSSSLLADYEQYF. The DNA of the CDR3 is TGTACCAGCAGTTCGTTGCTAGCCGACTACGAGCAGTACTTC.

The rearrangement joins TRBV6-2 or TRBV6-3 to TRBJ2-7; D unresolved. Germline V CDR1 and CDR2: MNHEY, SVGEGT. V shed 6 bases and J shed 6 bases, with 18 bases lying between them. This CDR3 has 14 amino acids. CDR3 nucleotides: TGTGCCAGCAGCCCCCCTTATTCCAAGAGCGAGCAGTACTTC. It is translated as CASSPPYSKSEQYF.

Concerning this clonotype itself: With a much larger clone just one base away, this may be a read error. The chain uses TRBV6-1 and TRBJ2-3; maybe TRBD2 (6 bases). V was shortened by 4 bases and J by 11 bases, with 13 bases between the two germline ends. Germline-derived CDR1 and CDR2 are MNHNS and SASEGT. The CDR3 has 12 amino acids. The CDR3 DNA reads TGTGCCAGCAGTGGCCGGACTACTATGCAGTATTTT. This codes for CASSGRTTMQYF.

Of note for this clonotype: A much larger clone lies a single base off, so this may be a read error. The chain uses TRBV29-1 and TRBJ1-1; no clear D. CDR3 size: 13 residues. In germline, CDR1 is SQVTM, CDR2 ANQGSEA. V lost 1 base and J lost 2, with 8 bases in between. The CDR3, as DNA: TGCAGCGTTGAAGGCAAGGGTAACACTGAAGCTTTCTTT. This gives the protein CSVEGKGNTEAFF. Filled out from reference TRBV29-1 and TRBJ1-1, the complete variable domain reads SAVISQKPSRDICQRGTSLTIQCQVDSQVTMMFWYRQQPGQSLTLIATANQGSEATYESGFVIDKFPISRPNLTFSTLTVSNMSPEDSSIYLCSVEGKGNTEAFFGQGTRLTVV.

Notes on this clonotype: A junction end diverges from the germline sequence, so it may reflect a read error. V and J are TRBV28 and TRBJ2-1; D is uncertain. Germline values: CDR1 MDHEN, CDR2 SYDVKM. The CDR3 loop spans 13 amino acids. The CDR3 protein is CANSLSTDNEQFF. The CDR3 nucleotides read TGTGCCAACAGTTTATCTACAGACAATGAGCAGTTCTTC.

A remark on this clonotype: A much more abundant neighbour one base away suggests this may be a read error. The chain has TRBV6-5 and TRBJ1-2, with a tentative D call TRBD1 (6 bases). Trimming took off 0 bases at V and 8 bases at J, with 13 bases between the two ends. The germline CDR1 and CDR2 sequences are MNHEY and SVGAGI. There are 14 residues in the CDR3. The CDR3 protein is CASSYSYRGQGYTF. In DNA form, the CDR3 reads TGTGCCAGCAGTTACTCTTACCGGGGGCAAGGCTACACCTTC.

To note about this clonotype: At one end the junction does not follow the germline gene, possibly because of a read error. V is TRBV6-4 and J is TRBJ1-5; D unclear. The CDR3 runs 13 residues. The germline V gene encodes CDR1 MRHNA and CDR2 SNTAGT. Here the CDR3 reads CAGSDGGNQPQHF. CDR3 sequence (DNA): TGTGCCGGCAGTGACGGAGGTAATCAGCCCCAGCATTTT.

The sample holds many counts of this clonotype. CDR3 sequence (DNA): TGTGCCAGCAGCCAAGAGGCGGCAGGGGGTCCGCCCCAGCATTTT. Protein sequence: CASSQEAAGGPPQHF. V and J are TRBV4-2 and TRBJ1-5; 7 nucleotides line up with TRBD1. There are 15 residues in the CDR3. Germline V CDR1 and CDR2: LGHNA, YNFKEQ. Trimming removed 0 bases from V and 9 bases from J; junction bases left unmatched: 8.

This clonotype was counted at least ten times. The rearrangement uses TRBV6-1 and TRBJ1-4; 7 bases fit TRBD1. This CDR3 comprises 16 residues. After removal of 5 bases from V and 4 bases from J, the junction contained 10 bases not matched to a gene. Germline assignment: CDR1 MNHNS and CDR2 SASEGT. The CDR3 bases are TGTGCCAGCAGTCCTTCCGGGGGACAGTTTAATGAAAAACTGTTTTTT. Its protein is CASSPSGGQFNEKLFF.

In this sample, this clonotype turned up a few times. V and J are TRBV6-5 and TRBJ1-3; D might be TRBD1 (6 bases). Per germline, CDR1 MNHEY and CDR2 SVGAGI. Trimming left V 8 bases short and J 4 bases short, with 9 bases between. CDR3 length: 12 amino acids. CDR3 loop: CASWTAGNTIYF. CDR3 nucleotide sequence: TGTGCCAGCTGGACAGCGGGAAACACCATATATTTT.

J is TRBJ2-3 and V is TRBV7-3; 11 nucleotides match TRBD2. CDR1 and CDR2 from the germline V gene are SGHTA and FQGTGA. Losses at the gene ends were 5 bases for V and 2 bases for J; bases not matched to a gene: 6. CDR3 length: 16 residues. The CDR3 sequence: CASSRLGLADTDTQYF. The CDR3 bases are TGTGCCAGCAGCCGTTTGGGACTAGCGGACACAGATACGCAGTATTTT.

The rearrangement links TRBV5-5 to TRBJ2-5; D remains ambiguous. With 2 bases removed from V and 0 bases from J, the gap between germline ends came to 5 bases. The CDR3 runs to 13 residues. From germline, CDR1 is SGHKS and CDR2 YYEKEE (reference sequence). DNA for the CDR3: TGTGCCAGCAGCTTCCAGGACCAAGAGACCCAGTACTTC. As protein: CASSFQDQETQYF.

To note about this clonotype: Compared with germline, one end of the junction differs, possibly owing to a read error. The chain combines TRBV6-5 with TRBJ2-3; D is perhaps TRBD2 (5 bases). Germline V gene lookup returns CDR1 MNHEY and CDR2 SVGAGI. This CDR3 is 13 amino acids long. In DNA, the CDR3 is TGTACCAGCAGTCAGAGGGTCGGGGATATGCAGTATTTT. This translates into CTSSQRVGDMQYF.

This clonotype was counted only a few times. Possible read error: a much larger clone is one base away. V is TRBV29-1 and J is TRBJ1-3; D gene unclear. Trimming cost V 5 bases and J 0 bases, with 11 bases left between them. CDR3 size: 14 residues. CDR1 is SQVTM and CDR2 is ANQGSEA in the germline V gene. CDR3 nucleotide sequence: TGCAGCGTTCTCACGCCGAGCTCTGGAAACACCATATATTTT. Translation: CSVLTPSSGNTIYF.

The V gene is TRBV13, the J gene TRBJ1-6, with D possibly being TRBD1 (6 bases). The ends were cut back, 6 bases at V and 8 bases at J, with 14 bases in the middle. The germline V gene has CDR1 PRHDT and CDR2 FYEKMQ (reference sequence). This CDR3 has 14 residues. The CDR3 is CASRWGQGDSPLHF. CDR3 nucleotides: TGTGCCAGCAGATGGGGGCAGGGAGATTCACCCCTCCACTTT.

The CDR3 loop is CAWSVLPGGSSTEAFF. As DNA, the CDR3 is TGTGCCTGGAGTGTACTTCCAGGGGGCTCCAGCACTGAAGCTTTCTTT. The chain has TRBV30 and TRBJ1-1; 8 positions match TRBD1. The CDR3 spans 16 residues. Unmatched junction bases numbered 10, after V lost 0 bases and J lost 4 bases. Per germline, CDR1 GTSNPN and CDR2 SVGIG (reference sequence).

Remarks on this clonotype: Just one base apart from a much larger clone, this may be a read error. The V gene is TRBV10-3, the J gene TRBJ2-7, with D perhaps matching TRBD2 (6 bases). The CDR3 has 14 amino acids. Germline values: CDR1 ENHRY, CDR2 SYGVKD. CDR3 nucleotides: TGTGCCATCAGAGAGTCGACCGGGGGATACGAGCAGTACTTC. As protein: CAIRESTGGYEQYF.

A word on this clonotype: A much larger clone lies one base from this, so it may be a read error. This chain connects TRBV4-1 to TRBJ1-5, with unresolved D. Trimming left V 1 base short and J 4 bases short, with 8 bases between. Germline-derived CDR1 and CDR2 are MGHRA and YSYEKL. There are 14 residues in the CDR3. CDR3 nucleotide sequence: TGCGCCAGCAGCCAAGGGCCGTCGAATCAGCCCCAGCATTTT. It specifies CASSQGPSNQPQHF.

A word on this clonotype: This sequence may be a read error, since a much larger clone differs from it by one base. This sequence joins TRBV6-2 or TRBV6-3 and TRBJ2-7; 7 positions match TRBD1. This CDR3 has 12 amino acids. The junction had 10 bases not matched to a gene; V was cut back by 10 bases and J by 7 bases. Per germline, CDR1 MNHEY and CDR2 SVGEGT. CDR3 bases: TGTGCCAACAGGGATACAGGGGAGGAGCAGTACTTC. Protein sequence: CANRDTGEEQYF.

The chain joins TRBV6-6 to TRBJ2-5; unclear D gene. The CDR3 is 14 residues long. V lost 7 bases and J lost 2, with 14 bases in between. Germline-derived CDR1 and CDR2 are MNHNY and SVGAGI (reference sequence). DNA for the CDR3: TGTGCCAGCACCGTCAGGTGGGGACAAGAGACCCAGTACTTC. This translates into CASTVRWGQETQYF.

To note about this clonotype: One end of the junction is discordant with germline, which a read error may explain. The rearrangement joins TRBV6-1 to TRBJ1-4, with unresolved D. The CDR3 loop spans 15 amino acids. CDR1 is MNHNS, CDR2 SASEGT, per germline. The chain's CDR3 is CVSSEVSATNEKLFF. CDR3 DNA: TGTGTCAGCAGTGAGGTTTCAGCAACTAATGAAAAACTGTTTTTT.

In this sample, this clonotype turned up a few times. A much larger clone lies a single base off, so this may be a read error. The chain recombines TRBV4-1 with TRBJ1-1; D ambiguous. The CDR3 is 15 residues long. Germline-derived CDR1 and CDR2 are MGHRA and YSYEKL. The CDR3 sequence: CTSSRSGLLNTEAFF. CDR3 bases: TGCACCAGCAGCCGATCCGGGCTATTGAACACTGAAGCTTTCTTT.

The V call is TRBV11-2, the J call TRBJ1-2; perhaps TRBD1 as D (5 bases). V was trimmed by 5 bases and J by 3 bases, leaving 25 bases between them. The CDR3 is 18 residues long. Germline values: CDR1 SGHAT, CDR2 FQNNGV. CDR3 sequence (DNA): TGTGCCAGCAGCCCATCGACAGACTTCTCACACGGCGACTATGGCTACACCTTC. Translated, it gives CASSPSTDFSHGDYGYTF.

This clonotype was counted once. The junction shows a germline mismatch at one end, possibly a read error. V gene TRBV6-6 combines with J gene TRBJ2-7; perhaps TRBD2 as D (7 bases). This CDR3 is 14 amino acids long. From germline, CDR1 is MNHNY and CDR2 SVGAGI (reference sequence). The DNA of the CDR3 is TGTTCCAGCAGTTTACTAGCGAGAGGGGGCGAGCAGTACTTC. Translated: CSSSLLARGGEQYF.

Remarks on this clonotype: A much larger clone lies a single base off, so this may be a read error. The chain recombines TRBV4-3 with TRBJ1-3, with TRBD1 matching over 7 bases. CDR1 and CDR2 (germline): LGHNA, YSLEER. CDR3 length: 14 residues. V lost 6 bases, J lost 4 bases, and 6 bases stayed unmatched. CDR3 in amino acids: CASRPTGAGNTIYF. In DNA form, the CDR3 reads TGCGCCAGCAGGCCAACAGGGGCCGGAAACACCATATATTTT.